Sequencing of this TCR beta chain was carried out in a study of cytomegalovirus exposure and HLA in healthy donors. In the PCR, 60 Vbeta and 13 Jbeta primers were used. The data were produced by immunoSEQ multiplex PCR, yet TCRdb's version contains in-frame clones alone and is incomplete. The sample contains under 250,000 clones, less than 80% of which appear only once. This CDR3 is 16 amino acids long. The V segment lost 3 bases and the J segment 6 bases; nucleotides outside the gene matches: 10. Germline-derived CDR1 and CDR2 are SGHRS and YFSETQ. The chain is built from TRBV5-1 and TRBJ2-1; 9 bases match TRBD2. This TCR was recovered from a woman in her 30s in good health and CMV-seropositive. Input material: PBMCs. CDR3: CASSSTTGLAFNEQFF. The DNA of the CDR3 is TGCGCCAGCAGCTCCACTACGGGACTAGCCTTCAATGAGCAGTTCTTC.